This T cell receptor beta chain comes out of a study of OX40 agonist ivuxolimab in advanced cancers. Per the germline V gene, CDR1 is SGHVS and CDR2 is FQNEAQ. The CDR3 has 16 amino acids. V lost 2 bases, J lost 0 bases, and 13 bases lay in between. Generated by immunoSEQ multiplex PCR, the TCRdb table keeps only in-frame clones and is missing some. The sample records roughly 40,000 clones, roughly 90% being singletons. This sequence joins TRBV7-8 and TRBJ2-5; perhaps TRBD2 as D (6 bases). The source is an adult with an advanced solid tumor such as melanoma, head and neck, liver or kidney cancer. The specimen was CD4+ or CD8+ T cells sorted from blood, collected in a trial of the OX40 agonist ivuxolimab. The CDR3 region is CASSLQRGTYQETQYF. The CDR3 region has the DNA TGTGCCAGCAGCTTACAACGGGGGACGTACCAAGAGACCCAGTACTTC.